The rows below give T cell receptor beta chains drawn from one sample of a study of control samples from healthy donors and cancer patients. The method was immunoSEQ multiplex PCR; TCRdb's version includes in-frame clones alone and lacks a portion of them. The sample has approximately 52,000 clones, over 75% seen once. Sequences were obtained from blood. These receptors originate from a middle-aged man in good health. Each CDR3 is given with its conserved first and last residue. The D gene is left open where the match is weak. Rows may omit the clone size; those that give it use once, few, many or a size class.

v_gene: TRBV20-1
j_gene: TRBJ1-3
d_gene: NA
abundance: few
CDR3aa: CSALGNTIYF

v_gene: TRBV6-5
j_gene: TRBJ2-7
d_gene: TRBD1
abundance: NA
CDR3aa: CASQQGVGSYEQYF

v_gene: TRBV7-9
j_gene: TRBJ2-7
d_gene: NA
abundance: NA
CDR3aa: CASSVSESYEQYF

v_gene: TRBV7-2
j_gene: TRBJ2-7
d_gene: NA
abundance: NA
CDR3aa: CASSLGQRSYEQYF

v_gene: TRBV6-5
j_gene: TRBJ2-7
d_gene: NA
abundance: NA
CDR3aa: CASSYDGQNYEQYF

v_gene: TRBV11-2
j_gene: TRBJ2-3
d_gene: TRBD1
abundance: NA
CDR3aa: CASSLTTGDTDTQYF

v_gene: TRBV7-9
j_gene: TRBJ1-5
d_gene: NA
abundance: once
CDR3aa: CASSFDEDQPQHF

v_gene: TRBV28
j_gene: TRBJ1-2
d_gene: NA
abundance: NA
CDR3aa: CASSLSRDIEFYGYTF

v_gene: TRBV19
j_gene: TRBJ2-4
d_gene: NA
abundance: NA
CDR3aa: CASNTGPENIQYF

v_gene: TRBV19
j_gene: TRBJ2-3
d_gene: NA
abundance: NA
CDR3aa: CASSIKIYSTDTQYF

v_gene: TRBV18
j_gene: TRBJ2-1
d_gene: TRBD1
abundance: NA
CDR3aa: CASSPGQVADEQFF

v_gene: TRBV5-1
j_gene: TRBJ2-7
d_gene: TRBD1
abundance: NA
CDR3aa: CASSAGQGGREQYF

v_gene: TRBV9
j_gene: TRBJ2-7
d_gene: TRBD2
abundance: NA
CDR3aa: CASTPTSGSYEQYF

v_gene: TRBV27
j_gene: TRBJ1-4
d_gene: NA
abundance: NA
CDR3aa: CASRPATNEKLFF

v_gene: TRBV28
j_gene: TRBJ1-5
d_gene: NA
abundance: NA
CDR3aa: CASRESDQPQHF

v_gene: TRBV5-1
j_gene: TRBJ2-5
d_gene: NA
abundance: NA
CDR3aa: CASSPASLETQYF

v_gene: TRBV29-1
j_gene: TRBJ2-6
d_gene: TRBD1
abundance: NA
CDR3aa: CSVRQGAVSSGANVLTF

v_gene: TRBV12-5
j_gene: TRBJ1-5
d_gene: NA
abundance: NA
CDR3aa: CASARGGNQPQHF

v_gene: TRBV4-2
j_gene: TRBJ2-2
d_gene: TRBD1
abundance: NA
CDR3aa: CASSQEVAGGFLNTGELFF

v_gene: TRBV21-1
j_gene: TRBJ2-3
d_gene: NA
abundance: NA
CDR3aa: CASSASGLAGVDTDTQYF

v_gene: TRBV27
j_gene: TRBJ2-3
d_gene: NA
abundance: NA
CDR3aa: CASLKFIPGTLTLSTDTQYF

v_gene: TRBV10-1
j_gene: TRBJ2-1
d_gene: TRBD2
abundance: NA
CDR3aa: CASSELIYGLAGDNEQFF

v_gene: TRBV19
j_gene: TRBJ1-5
d_gene: NA
abundance: NA
CDR3aa: CASSMDGINGPQHF

v_gene: TRBV6-5
j_gene: TRBJ1-1
d_gene: NA
abundance: NA
CDR3aa: CANSAQIQGNTEAFF